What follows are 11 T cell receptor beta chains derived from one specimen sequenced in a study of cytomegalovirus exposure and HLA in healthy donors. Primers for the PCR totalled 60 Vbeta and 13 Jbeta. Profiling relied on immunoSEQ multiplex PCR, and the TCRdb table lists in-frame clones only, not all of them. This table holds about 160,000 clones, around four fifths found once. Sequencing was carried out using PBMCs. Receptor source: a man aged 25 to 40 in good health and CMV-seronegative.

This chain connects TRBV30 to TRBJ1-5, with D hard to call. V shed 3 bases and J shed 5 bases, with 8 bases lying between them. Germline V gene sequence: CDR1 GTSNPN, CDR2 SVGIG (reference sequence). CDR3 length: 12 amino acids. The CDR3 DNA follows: TGTGCCTGGAGCCCACAAGATCAGCCCCAGCATTTT. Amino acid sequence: CAWSPQDQPQHF.

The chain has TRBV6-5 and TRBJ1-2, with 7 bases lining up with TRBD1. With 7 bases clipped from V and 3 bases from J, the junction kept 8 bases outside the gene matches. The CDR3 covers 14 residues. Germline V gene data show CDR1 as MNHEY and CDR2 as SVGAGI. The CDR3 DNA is TGTGCCAGCACACGACAGGGTCTGGACTATGGCTACACCTTC. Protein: CASTRQGLDYGYTF.

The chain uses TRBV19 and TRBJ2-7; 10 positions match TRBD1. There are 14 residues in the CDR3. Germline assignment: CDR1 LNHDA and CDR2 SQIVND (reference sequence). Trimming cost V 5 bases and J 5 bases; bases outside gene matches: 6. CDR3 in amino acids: CASSYRDRGDEQYF. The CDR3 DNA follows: TGTGCCAGTAGTTACCGGGACAGGGGTGACGAGCAGTACTTC. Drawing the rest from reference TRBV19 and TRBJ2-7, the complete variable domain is DGGITQSPKYLFRKEGQNVTLSCEQNLNHDAMYWYRQDPGQGLRLIYYSQIVNDFQKGDIAEGYSVSREKKESFPLTVTSAQKNPTAFYLCASSYRDRGDEQYFGPGTRLTVT.

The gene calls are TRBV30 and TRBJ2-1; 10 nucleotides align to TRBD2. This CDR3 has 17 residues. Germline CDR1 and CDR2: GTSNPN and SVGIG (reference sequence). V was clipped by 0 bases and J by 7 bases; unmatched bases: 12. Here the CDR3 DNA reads TGTGCCTGGAGTGTACCGCAGATGGGACTAGCGATGAATGAGCAGTTCTTC. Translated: CAWSVPQMGLAMNEQFF.

In DNA form, the CDR3 reads TGTGCCAGCTCCCCGGGGTTCGATGAGCAGTTCTTC. It is translated as CASSPGFDEQFF. The chain uses TRBV18 and TRBJ2-1, with a possible D match to TRBD2 (5 bases). V was clipped by 6 bases and J by 8 bases, with 11 bases between them. CDR1 is KGHSH and CDR2 is LQKENI in the germline V gene. This CDR3 is 12 amino acids long.

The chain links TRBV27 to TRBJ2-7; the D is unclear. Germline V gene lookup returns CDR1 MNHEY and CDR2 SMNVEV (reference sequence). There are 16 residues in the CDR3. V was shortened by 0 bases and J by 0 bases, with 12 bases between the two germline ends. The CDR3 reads CASSLSAPPSSYEQYF. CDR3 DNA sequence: TGTGCCAGCAGTTTATCAGCCCCTCCAAGCTCCTACGAGCAGTACTTC.

As DNA, the CDR3 is TGCGCCAGCAGCTTGGGGGACACCTACTACGAGCAGTACTTC. This encodes CASSLGDTYYEQYF. J is TRBJ2-7 and V is TRBV5-1; D possibly corresponds to TRBD1 (6 bases). Trimming cost V 0 bases and J 3 bases, with 10 bases left between them. The CDR3 loop spans 14 amino acids. Germline V CDR1 and CDR2: SGHRS, YFSETQ.

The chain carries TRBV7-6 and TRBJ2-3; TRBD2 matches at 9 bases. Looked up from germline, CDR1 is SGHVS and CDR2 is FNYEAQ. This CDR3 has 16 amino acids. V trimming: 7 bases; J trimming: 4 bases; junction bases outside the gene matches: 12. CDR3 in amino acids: CASTEGGTSLPDTQYF. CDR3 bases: TGTGCCAGCACCGAGGGGGGGACTAGCCTACCAGATACGCAGTATTTT.

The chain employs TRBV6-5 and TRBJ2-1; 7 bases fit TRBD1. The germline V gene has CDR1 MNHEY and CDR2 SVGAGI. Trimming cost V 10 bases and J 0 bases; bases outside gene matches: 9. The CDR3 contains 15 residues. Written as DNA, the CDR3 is TGTGCCACCTCCAAGGGGGCGTCCTCCTACAATGAGCAGTTCTTC. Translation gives CATSKGASSYNEQFF.

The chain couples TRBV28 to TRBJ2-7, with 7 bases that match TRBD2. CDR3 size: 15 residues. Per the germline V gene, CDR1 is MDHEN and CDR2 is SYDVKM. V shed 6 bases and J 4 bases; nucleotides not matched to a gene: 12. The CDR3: CASSPLGGRVYEQYF. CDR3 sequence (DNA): TGTGCCAGCAGCCCTTTAGGAGGGAGGGTTTACGAGCAGTACTTC.

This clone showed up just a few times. CDR3 nucleotide sequence: TGTGCCAGCAGCCCTGGACAGGGACAAGAGACCCAGTACTTC. Translation gives CASSPGQGQETQYF. The rearrangement links TRBV6-5 to TRBJ2-5; TRBD1 aligns across 8 bases. The V segment lost 6 bases and the J segment 2 bases; nucleotides outside the gene matches: 5. The CDR3 runs to 14 residues. Germline V gene lookup returns CDR1 MNHEY and CDR2 SVGAGI.